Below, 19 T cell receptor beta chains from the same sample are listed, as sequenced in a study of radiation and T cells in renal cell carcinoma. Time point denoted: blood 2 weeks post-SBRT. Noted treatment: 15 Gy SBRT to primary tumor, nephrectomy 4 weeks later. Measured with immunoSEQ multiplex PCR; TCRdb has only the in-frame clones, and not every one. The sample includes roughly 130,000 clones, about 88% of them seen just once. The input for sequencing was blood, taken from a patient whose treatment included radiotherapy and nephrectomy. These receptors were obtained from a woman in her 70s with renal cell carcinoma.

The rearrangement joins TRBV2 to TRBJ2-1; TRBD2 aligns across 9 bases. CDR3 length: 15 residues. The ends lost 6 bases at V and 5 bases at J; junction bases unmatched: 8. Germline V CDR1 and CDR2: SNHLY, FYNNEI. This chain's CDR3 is CASSGTSGLDNEQFF. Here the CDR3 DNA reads TGTGCCAGCAGCGGAACTAGCGGGCTCGACAATGAGCAGTTCTTC.

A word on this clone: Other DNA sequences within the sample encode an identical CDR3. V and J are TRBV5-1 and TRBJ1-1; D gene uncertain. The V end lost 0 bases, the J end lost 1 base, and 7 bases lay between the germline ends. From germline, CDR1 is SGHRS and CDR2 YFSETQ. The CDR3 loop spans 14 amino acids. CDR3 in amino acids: CASSLVVGNTEAFF. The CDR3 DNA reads TGCGCCAGCAGCTTGGTAGTAGGGAACACTGAAGCTTTCTTT.

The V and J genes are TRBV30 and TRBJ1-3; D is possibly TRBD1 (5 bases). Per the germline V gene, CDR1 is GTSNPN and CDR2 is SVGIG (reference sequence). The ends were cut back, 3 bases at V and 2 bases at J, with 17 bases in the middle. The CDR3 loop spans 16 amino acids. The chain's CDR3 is CAWSPPGTYPGNTIYF. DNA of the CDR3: TGTGCCTGGAGCCCACCGGGGACTTACCCTGGAAACACCATATATTTT.

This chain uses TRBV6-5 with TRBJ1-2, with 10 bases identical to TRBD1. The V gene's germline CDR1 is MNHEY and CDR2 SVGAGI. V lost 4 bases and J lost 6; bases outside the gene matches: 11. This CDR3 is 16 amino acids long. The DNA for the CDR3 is TGTGCCAGCAGTTCTACGAAGACAGGGGGCTGGGATGGCTACACCTTC. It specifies CASSSTKTGGWDGYTF.

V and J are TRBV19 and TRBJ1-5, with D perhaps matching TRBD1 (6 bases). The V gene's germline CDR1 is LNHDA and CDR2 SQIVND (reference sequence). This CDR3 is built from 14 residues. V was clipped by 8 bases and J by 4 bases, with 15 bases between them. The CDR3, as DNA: TGTGCCAGTTCCCGGGACAATCTTAATCAGCCCCAGCATTTT. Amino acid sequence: CASSRDNLNQPQHF.

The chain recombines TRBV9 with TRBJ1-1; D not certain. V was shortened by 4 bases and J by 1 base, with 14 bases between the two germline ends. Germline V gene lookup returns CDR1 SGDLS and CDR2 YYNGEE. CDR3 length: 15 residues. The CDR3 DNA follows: TGTGCCAGCAGCACCACGGACGTCCCGAACACTGAAGCTTTCTTT. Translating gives CASSTTDVPNTEAFF.

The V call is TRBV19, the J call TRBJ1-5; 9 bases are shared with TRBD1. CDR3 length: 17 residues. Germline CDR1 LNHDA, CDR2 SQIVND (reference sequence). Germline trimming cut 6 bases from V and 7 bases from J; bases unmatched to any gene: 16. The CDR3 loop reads CASSPFVGGDRAQPQHF. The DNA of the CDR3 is TGTGCCAGTAGCCCTTTCGTCGGGGGGGACAGGGCCCAGCCCCAGCATTTT.

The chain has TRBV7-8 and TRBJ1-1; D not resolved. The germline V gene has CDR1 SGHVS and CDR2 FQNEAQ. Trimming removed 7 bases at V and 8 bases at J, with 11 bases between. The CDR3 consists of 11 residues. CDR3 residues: CASTPKGEAFF. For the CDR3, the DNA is TGTGCCAGCACCCCAAAGGGAGAAGCTTTCTTT.

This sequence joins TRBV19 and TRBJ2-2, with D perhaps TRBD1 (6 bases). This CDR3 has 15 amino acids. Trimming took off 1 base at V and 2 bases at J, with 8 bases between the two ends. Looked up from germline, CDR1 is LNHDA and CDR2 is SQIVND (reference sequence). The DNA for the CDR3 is TGTGCCAGTAGTATAGTAGGGACAAACACCGGGGAGCTGTTTTTT. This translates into CASSIVGTNTGELFF.

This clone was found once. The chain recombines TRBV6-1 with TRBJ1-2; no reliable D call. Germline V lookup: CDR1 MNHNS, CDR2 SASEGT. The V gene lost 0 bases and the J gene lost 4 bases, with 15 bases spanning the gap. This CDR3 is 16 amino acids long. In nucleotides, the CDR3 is TGTGCCAGCAGTGAAGCACAAAGGGAATCCCTCTATGGCTACACCTTC. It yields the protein CASSEAQRESLYGYTF.

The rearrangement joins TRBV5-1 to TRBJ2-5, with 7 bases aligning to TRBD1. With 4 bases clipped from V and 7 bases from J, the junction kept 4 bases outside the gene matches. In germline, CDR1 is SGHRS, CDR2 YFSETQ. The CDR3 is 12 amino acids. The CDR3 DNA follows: TGCGCCAGCAGCCCGGACAGGCTGACCCAGTACTTC. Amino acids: CASSPDRLTQYF.

The CDR3 coding sequence is TGCGCCAGCTCCTTCGAACCTACTCGGGCCTTACCCCTCCACTTT. Protein product: CASSFEPTRALPLHF. V usage is TRBV5-1 and J usage is TRBJ1-6; D unclear. Germline V gene sequence: CDR1 SGHRS, CDR2 YFSETQ. The V end was cut by 7 bases, the J end by 12 bases, with 23 bases between. This CDR3 is built from 15 residues.

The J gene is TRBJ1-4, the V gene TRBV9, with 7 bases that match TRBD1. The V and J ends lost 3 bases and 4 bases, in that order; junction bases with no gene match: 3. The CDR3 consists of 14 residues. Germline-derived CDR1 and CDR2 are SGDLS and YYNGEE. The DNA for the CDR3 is TGTGCCAGCAGCGACCGGGACAGTAATGAAAAACTGTTTTTT. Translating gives CASSDRDSNEKLFF.

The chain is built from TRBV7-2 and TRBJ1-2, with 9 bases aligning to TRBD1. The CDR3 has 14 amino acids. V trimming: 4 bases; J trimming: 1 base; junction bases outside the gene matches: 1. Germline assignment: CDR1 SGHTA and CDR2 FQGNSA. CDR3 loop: CASSSDRGNYGYTF. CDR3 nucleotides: TGTGCCAGCAGCTCGGACAGGGGTAACTATGGCTACACCTTC.

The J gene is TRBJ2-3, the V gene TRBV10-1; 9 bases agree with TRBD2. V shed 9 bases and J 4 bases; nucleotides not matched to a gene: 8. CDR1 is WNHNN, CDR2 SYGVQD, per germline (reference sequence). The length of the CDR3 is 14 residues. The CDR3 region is CARCAGGSADTQYF. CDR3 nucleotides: TGCGCCAGGTGCGCGGGGGGGAGCGCAGATACGCAGTATTTT.

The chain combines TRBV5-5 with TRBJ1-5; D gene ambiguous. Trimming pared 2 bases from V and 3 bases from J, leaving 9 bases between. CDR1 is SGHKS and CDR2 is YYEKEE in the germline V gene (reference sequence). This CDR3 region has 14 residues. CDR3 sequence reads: CASSFTVPNQPQHF. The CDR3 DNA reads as TGTGCCAGCAGCTTCACGGTTCCCAATCAGCCCCAGCATTTT.

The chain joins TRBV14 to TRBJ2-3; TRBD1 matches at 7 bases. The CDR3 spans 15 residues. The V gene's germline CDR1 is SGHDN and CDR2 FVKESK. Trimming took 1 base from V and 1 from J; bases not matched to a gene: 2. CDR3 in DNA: TGTGCCAGCAGCCAAGTAGGACAGGGCACAGATACGCAGTATTTT. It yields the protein CASSQVGQGTDTQYF.

The CDR3 nucleotides are TGTGCCAGCAGTCTCCACCGGGACAGCATGAACACTGAAGCTTTCTTT. Amino acid sequence: CASSLHRDSMNTEAFF. This chain uses TRBV28 with TRBJ1-1; 7 bases agree with TRBD1. V shed 5 bases and J 0 bases; nucleotides not matched to a gene: 9. CDR1 and CDR2 (germline): MDHEN, SYDVKM. The CDR3 covers 16 residues.

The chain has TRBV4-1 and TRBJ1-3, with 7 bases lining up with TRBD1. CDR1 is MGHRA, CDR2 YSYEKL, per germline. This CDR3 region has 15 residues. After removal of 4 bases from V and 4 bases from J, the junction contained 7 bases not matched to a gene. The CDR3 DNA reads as TGCGCCAGCAGCCCCGGGGACAGATCAGGAAACACCATATATTTT. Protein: CASSPGDRSGNTIYF.